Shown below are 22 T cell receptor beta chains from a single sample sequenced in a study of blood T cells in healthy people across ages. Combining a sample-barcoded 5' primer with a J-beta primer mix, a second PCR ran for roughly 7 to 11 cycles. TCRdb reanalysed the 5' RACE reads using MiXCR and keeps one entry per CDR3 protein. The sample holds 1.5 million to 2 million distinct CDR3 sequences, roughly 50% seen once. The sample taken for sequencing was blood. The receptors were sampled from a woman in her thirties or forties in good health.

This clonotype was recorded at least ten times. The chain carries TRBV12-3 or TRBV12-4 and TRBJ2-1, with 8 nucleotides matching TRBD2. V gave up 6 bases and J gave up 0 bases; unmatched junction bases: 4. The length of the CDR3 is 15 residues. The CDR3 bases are TGTGCCAGCAGCCCCGCGGGGGGCTCCTACAATGAGCAGTTCTTC. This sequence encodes CASSPAGGSYNEQFF.

As DNA, the CDR3 is TGTGCCATCAGTGCACAGGGACAGCAAGAGACCCAGTACTTC. Translating gives CAISAQGQQETQYF. The genes are TRBV10-3 and TRBJ2-5, with 7 bases matching TRBD1. The germline CDR1 and CDR2 sequences are ENHRY and SYGVKD. CDR3 length: 14 residues. J was trimmed by 2 bases and V by 4 bases; bases with no gene match: 4.

The CDR3 coding sequence is TGTGCCAGCAGCACACTGGGGGCGGGGGGGTACTCCTACAATGAGCAGTTCTTC. Amino acids: CASSTLGAGGYSYNEQFF. The chain couples TRBV9 to TRBJ2-1; 9 bases are shared with TRBD2. CDR3 length equals 18 residues. Losses at the gene ends were 4 bases for V and 0 bases for J; bases not matched to a gene: 11. In germline, CDR1 is SGDLS, CDR2 YYNGEE.

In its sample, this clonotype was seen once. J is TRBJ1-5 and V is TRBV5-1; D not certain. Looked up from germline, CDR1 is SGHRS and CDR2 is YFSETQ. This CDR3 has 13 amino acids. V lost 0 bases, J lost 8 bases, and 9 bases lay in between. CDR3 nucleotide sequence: TGCGCCAGCAGCTTGGTTTTGGGTGAGCCCCAGCATTTT. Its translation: CASSLVLGEPQHF.

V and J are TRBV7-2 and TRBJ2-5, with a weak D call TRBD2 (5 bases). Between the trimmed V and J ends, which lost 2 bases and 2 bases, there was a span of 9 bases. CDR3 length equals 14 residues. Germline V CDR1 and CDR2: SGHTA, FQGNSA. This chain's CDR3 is CASSLYGLQETQYF. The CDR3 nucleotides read TGTGCCAGCAGCTTATACGGACTTCAAGAGACCCAGTACTTC.

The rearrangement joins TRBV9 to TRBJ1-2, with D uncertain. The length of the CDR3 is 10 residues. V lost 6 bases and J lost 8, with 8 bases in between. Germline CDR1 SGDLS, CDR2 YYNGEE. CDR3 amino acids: CASKRIGYTF. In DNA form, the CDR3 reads TGTGCCAGCAAGAGGATAGGCTACACCTTC.

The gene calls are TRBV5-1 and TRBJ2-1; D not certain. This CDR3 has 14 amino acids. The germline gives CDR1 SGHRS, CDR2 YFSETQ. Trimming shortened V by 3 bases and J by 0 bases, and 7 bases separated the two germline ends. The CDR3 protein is CASSSTVSYNEQFF. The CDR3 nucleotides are TGCGCCAGCAGCTCGACGGTCTCCTACAATGAGCAGTTCTTC.

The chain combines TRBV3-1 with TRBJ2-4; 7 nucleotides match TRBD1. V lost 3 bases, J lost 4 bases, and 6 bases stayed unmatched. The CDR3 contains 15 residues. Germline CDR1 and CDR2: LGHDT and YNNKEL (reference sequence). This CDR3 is CASSHKTGLKNIQYF. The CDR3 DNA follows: TGTGCCAGCAGCCACAAGACAGGGTTGAAAAACATTCAGTACTTC.

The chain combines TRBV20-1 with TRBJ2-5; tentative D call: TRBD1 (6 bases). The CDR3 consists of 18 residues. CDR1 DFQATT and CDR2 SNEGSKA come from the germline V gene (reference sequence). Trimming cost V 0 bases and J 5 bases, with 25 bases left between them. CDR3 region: CSARDRMGVGGRMETQYF. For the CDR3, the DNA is TGCAGTGCTAGAGATCGGATGGGGGTAGGGGGACGTATGGAGACCCAGTACTTC.

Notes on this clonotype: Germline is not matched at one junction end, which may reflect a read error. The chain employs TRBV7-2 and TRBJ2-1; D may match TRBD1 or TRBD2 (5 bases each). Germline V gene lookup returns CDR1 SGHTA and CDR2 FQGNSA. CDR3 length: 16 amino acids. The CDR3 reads CASSLRWGSSYNEQFF. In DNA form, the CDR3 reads TGTGCTAGCAGCTTAAGGTGGGGGAGCTCCTACAATGAGCAGTTCTTC.

CDR3 sequence reads: CASRRTGGEFGELFF. The CDR3 DNA is TGTGCCAGCAGACGGACAGGGGGTGAATTCGGGGAGCTGTTTTTT. The chain combines TRBV6-2 or TRBV6-3 with TRBJ2-2, with 10 bases matching TRBD1. V lost 6 bases to trimming and J lost 7 bases; unmatched junction nucleotides: 8. Germline-derived CDR1 and CDR2 are MNHEY and SVGEGT. This CDR3 has 15 residues.

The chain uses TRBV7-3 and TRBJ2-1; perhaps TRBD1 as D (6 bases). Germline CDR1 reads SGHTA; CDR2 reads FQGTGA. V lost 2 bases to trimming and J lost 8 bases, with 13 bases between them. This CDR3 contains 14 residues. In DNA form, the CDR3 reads TGTGCCAGCAGCTTAGGGACACTGGGGGATGAGCAGTTCTTC. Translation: CASSLGTLGDEQFF.

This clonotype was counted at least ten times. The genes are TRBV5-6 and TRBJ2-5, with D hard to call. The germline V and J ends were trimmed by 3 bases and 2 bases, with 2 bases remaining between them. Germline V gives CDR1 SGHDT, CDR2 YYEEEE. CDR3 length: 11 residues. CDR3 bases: TGTGCCAGCAGCTGGCAAGAGACCCAGTACTTC. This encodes CASSWQETQYF.

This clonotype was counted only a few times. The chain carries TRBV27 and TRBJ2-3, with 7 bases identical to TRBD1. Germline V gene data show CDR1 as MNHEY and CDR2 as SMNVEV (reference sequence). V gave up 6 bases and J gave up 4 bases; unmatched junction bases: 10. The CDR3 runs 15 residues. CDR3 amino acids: CASSDQGDPADTQYF. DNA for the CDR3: TGTGCCAGCAGCGACCAGGGGGATCCTGCAGATACGCAGTATTTT.

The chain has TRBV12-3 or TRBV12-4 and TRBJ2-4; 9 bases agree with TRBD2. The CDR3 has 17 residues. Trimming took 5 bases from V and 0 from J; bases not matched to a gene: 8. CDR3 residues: CASSLRLAEIAKNIQYF. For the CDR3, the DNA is TGTGCCAGCAGTCTCCGACTAGCGGAGATAGCCAAAAACATTCAGTACTTC.

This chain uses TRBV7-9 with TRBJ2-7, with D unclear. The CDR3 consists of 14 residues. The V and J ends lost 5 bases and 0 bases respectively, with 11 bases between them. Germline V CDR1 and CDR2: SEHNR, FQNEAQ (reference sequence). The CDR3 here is CASSAWESSYEQYF. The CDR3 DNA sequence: TGTGCCAGCAGCGCCTGGGAAAGCTCCTACGAGCAGTACTTC.

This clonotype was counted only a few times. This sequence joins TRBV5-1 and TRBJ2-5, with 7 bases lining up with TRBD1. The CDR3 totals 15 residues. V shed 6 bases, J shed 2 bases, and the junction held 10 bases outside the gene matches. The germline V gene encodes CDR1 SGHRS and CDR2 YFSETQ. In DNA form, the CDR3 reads TGCGCCAGCATCAGGAACCCAGGGGGACAAGAGACCCAGTACTTC. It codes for CASIRNPGGQETQYF.

The CDR3 nucleotides read TGTGCCAGCATTCGGCAGGGGGCTCGGGACTATGGCTACACCTTC. It specifies CASIRQGARDYGYTF. The genes are TRBV2 and TRBJ1-2; 8 bases are shared with TRBD1. V dropped 7 bases and J dropped 3; count of bases not matched to a gene: 10. The germline CDR1 and CDR2 sequences are SNHLY and FYNNEI. The CDR3 is 15 residues long.

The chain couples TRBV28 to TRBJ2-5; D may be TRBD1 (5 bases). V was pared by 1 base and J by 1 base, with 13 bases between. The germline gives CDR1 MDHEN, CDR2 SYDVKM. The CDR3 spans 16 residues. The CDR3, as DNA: TGTGCCAGCAGTTTATTAGGTACAGGCACCCAAGAGACCCAGTACTTC. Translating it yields CASSLLGTGTQETQYF.

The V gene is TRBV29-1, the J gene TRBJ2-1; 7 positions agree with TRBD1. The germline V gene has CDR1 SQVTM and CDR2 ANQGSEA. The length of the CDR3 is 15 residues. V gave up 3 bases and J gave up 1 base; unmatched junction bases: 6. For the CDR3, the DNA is TGCAGCGTTGATGGTGACAGGGCTTCCTACAATGAGCAGTTCTTC. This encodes CSVDGDRASYNEQFF.

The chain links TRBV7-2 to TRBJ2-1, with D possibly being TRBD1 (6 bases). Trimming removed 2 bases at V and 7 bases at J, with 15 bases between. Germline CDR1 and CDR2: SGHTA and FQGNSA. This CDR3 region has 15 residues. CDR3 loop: CASSLRGGPMNEQFF. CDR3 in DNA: TGTGCCAGCAGCTTACGTGGGGGCCCAATGAATGAGCAGTTCTTC.

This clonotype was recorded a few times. The CDR3 spells CASKLAAKQYF. The CDR3 nucleotides read TGCGCCAGCAAACTAGCGGCTAAACAGTACTTC. This chain links TRBV10-2 with TRBJ2-5; TRBD2 matches at 8 bases. This CDR3 is 11 amino acids long. CDR1 is WSHSY and CDR2 is SAAADI in the germline V gene. J gave up 11 bases and V 7 bases, and 6 bases lay outside the gene matches.